The entry below describes one TCR beta chain. Its antigen target is currently unknown. Base qualities are not at hand, and no much larger clone is one base apart. This sample was included in a study of OX40 agonist ivuxolimab in advanced cancers. Study-level background: Ivuxolimab was a fully human IgG2 agonistic monoclonal antibody targeting the costimulatory receptor OX40 (CD134). Patients were allowed to have had prior anti-PD-1, anti-PD-L1 or anti-CTLA-4 therapy, and approximately 40% of the dose-escalation patients had been treated with checkpoint inhibitors. The monotherapy dose-escalation portion (N of about 50 patients) of the phase I ivuxolimab trial is reported in the paper. Peripheral TCRbeta sequencing aimed to test whether ivuxolimab altered TCR sequence diversity and caused clonal T-cell expansion. Of the roughly 52 dose-escalation patients, hepatocellular carcinoma was present in around 19, melanoma in some 15, renal cell carcinoma in 9 and head and neck cancer in 9. A male proportion of roughly 80% and a mean age of approximately 55 years, ranging from 23 to 79, were recorded for the dose-escalation cohort. Intravenous ivuxolimab was administered to patients every 2 weeks at six dose levels: 0.01, 0.1, 0.3, 1.5, 3 and 10 mg/kg. Partial responses occurred in three dose-escalation patients, of whom one had hepatocellular carcinoma and two had cutaneous melanoma. General findings and caveats noted by the study authors: After ivuxolimab, more expanded clones were found on average in CD8+ T cells than in CD4+ T cells. Antigen specificity was not determined for the clonally expanded peripheral T cells. In partial responders in the 0.1-3.0 mg/kg groups, normalized peripheral clonal expansion was found to be among the lowest, especially among CD8+ T cells. Clonal expansion of both CD4+ and CD8+ blood T cells was observed from baseline to week 6 at doses 0.1 to 3.0 mg/kg. Low levels of normalized T-cell clonal expansion were also seen in some nonresponding patients.

The V and J ends are trimmed by 10 bases and 0 bases, leaving 11 bases between them. Including cysteine and phenylalanine, the CDR3 has 13 amino acids. The only DNA kept is the CDR3, 39 bases in frame from the first base. For CDR1 and CDR2, the germline V gene lists WSHSY and SAAADI. To sequence the TCRbeta CDR3 region, genomic DNA was isolated from the sorted cells. TCRbeta CDR3 regions were sequenced using the immunoSEQ Assay. TCRdb limited this immuneACCESS table to in-frame rearrangements with V and J called. A share of clones is missing; checked studies link under half to unresolved V genes, and the rest is unexplained. The sample table records 65,000 to 80,000 clones; around 87% of these occur just once. Roughly 0.25% of the sample is in the top ten clones. Patients with autoimmune disease history or receiving systemic immunosuppression were excluded from the trial. Peripheral blood for TCR sequencing was collected from all dose cohorts at baseline, on cycle 4 day 1, and on cycle 7 day 1. Samples were obtained from an open-label, multicenter, first-in-human phase I dose-escalation trial of ivuxolimab. Adults with locally advanced or metastatic melanoma, renal cell carcinoma, hepatocellular carcinoma or head and neck squamous cell carcinoma were enrolled in the trial. Before TCR sequencing, CD4+ T cells and CD8+ T cells were sorted from peripheral blood as separate populations.

The chain uses TRBV10-2 and TRBJ2-3; the D region may be TRBD1 or TRBD2, each matching 5 bases equally. The specimen comprised CD4+ or CD8+ T cells sorted from blood, sampled in a trial of the OX40 agonist ivuxolimab. This receptor was taken from an adult with an advanced solid tumor such as melanoma, head and neck, liver or kidney cancer. The sequenced DNA is TGCGCCACCCGATGGGGGAGCACAGATACGCAGTATTTT. The encoded protein is CATRWGSTDTQYF.